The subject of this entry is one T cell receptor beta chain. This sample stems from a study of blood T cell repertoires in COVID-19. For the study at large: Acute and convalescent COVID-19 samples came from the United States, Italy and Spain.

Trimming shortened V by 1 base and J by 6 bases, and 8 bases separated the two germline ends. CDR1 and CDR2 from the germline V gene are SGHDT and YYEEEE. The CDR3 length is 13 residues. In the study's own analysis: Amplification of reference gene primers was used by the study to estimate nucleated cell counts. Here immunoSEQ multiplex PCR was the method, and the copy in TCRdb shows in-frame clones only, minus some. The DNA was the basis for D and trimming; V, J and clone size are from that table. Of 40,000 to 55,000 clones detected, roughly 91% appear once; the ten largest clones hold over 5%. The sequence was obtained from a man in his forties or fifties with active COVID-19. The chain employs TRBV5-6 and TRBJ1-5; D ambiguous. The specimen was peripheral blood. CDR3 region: CASSLSGSQPQHF. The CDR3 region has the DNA TGTGCCAGCAGCTTGTCGGGATCTCAGCCCCAGCATTTT.